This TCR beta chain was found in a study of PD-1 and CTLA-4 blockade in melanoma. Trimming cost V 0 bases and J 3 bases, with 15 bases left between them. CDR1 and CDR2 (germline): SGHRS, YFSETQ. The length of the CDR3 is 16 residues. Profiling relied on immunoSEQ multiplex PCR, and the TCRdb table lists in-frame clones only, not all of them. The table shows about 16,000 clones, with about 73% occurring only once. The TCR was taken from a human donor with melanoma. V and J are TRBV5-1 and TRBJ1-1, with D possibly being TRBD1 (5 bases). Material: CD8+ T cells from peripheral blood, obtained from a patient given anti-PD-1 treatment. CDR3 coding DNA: TGCGCCAGCAGCTTGGGAATAAGGGGACGGGACACTGAAGCTTTCTTT. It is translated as CASSLGIRGRDTEAFF.